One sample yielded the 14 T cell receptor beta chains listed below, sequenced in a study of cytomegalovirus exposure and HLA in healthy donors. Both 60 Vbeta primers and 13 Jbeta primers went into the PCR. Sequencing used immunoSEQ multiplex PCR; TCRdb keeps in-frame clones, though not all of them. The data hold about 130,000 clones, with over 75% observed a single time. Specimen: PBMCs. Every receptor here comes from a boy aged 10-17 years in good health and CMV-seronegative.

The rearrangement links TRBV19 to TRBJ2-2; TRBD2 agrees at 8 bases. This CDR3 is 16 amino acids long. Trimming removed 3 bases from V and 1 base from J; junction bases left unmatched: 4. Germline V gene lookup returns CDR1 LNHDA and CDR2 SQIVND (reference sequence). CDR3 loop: CASSIGLAGNTGELFF. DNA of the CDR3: TGTGCCAGTAGTATTGGGCTAGCGGGGAACACCGGGGAGCTGTTTTTT.

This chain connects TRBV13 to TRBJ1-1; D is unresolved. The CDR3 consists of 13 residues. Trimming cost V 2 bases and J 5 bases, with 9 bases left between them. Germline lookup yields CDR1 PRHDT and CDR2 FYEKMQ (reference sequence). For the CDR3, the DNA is TGTGCCAGCAGCTTATCGGGATGGACTGAAGCTTTCTTT. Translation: CASSLSGWTEAFF.

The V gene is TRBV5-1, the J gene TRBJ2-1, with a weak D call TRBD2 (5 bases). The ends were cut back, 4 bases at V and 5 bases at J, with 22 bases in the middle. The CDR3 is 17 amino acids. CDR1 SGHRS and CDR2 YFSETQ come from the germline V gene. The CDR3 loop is CASSEPVSGTLNNEQFF. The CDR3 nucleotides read TGCGCCAGCAGCGAGCCGGTGTCGGGAACGCTTAACAATGAGCAGTTCTTC.

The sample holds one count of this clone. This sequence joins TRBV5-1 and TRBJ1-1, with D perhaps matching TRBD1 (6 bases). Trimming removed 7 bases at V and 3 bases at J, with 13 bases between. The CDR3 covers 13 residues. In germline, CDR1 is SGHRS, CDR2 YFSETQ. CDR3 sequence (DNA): TGCGCCAGCTCTCAAGGGGGGGACACTGAAGCTTTCTTT. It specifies CASSQGGDTEAFF. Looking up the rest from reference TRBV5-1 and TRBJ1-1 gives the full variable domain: KAGVTQTPRYLIKTRGQQVTLSCSPISGHRSVSWYQQTPGQGLQFLFEYFSETQRNKGNFPGRFSGRQFSNSRSEMNVSTLELGDSALYLCASSQGGDTEAFFGQGTRLTVV.

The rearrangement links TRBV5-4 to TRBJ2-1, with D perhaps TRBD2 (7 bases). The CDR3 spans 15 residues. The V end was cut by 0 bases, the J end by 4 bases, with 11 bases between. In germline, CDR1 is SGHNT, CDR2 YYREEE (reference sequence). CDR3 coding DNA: TGTGCCAGCAGCTTGGAGGGGGGGGAGTACAATGAGCAGTTCTTC. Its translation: CASSLEGGEYNEQFF.

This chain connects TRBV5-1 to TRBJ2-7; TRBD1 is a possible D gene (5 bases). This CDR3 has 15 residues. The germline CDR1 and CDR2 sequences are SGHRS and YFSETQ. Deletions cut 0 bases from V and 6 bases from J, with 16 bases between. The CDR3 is CASSLAGQGNSEQYF. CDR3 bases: TGCGCCAGCAGCTTGGCCGGGCAGGGCAACAGCGAGCAGTACTTC.

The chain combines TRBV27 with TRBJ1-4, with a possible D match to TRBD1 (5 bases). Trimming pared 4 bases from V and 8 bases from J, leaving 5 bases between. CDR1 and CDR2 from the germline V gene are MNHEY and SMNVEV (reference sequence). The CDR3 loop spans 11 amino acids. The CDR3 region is CASSSGEKLFF. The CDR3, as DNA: TGTGCCAGCAGTTCAGGGGAAAAACTGTTTTTT.

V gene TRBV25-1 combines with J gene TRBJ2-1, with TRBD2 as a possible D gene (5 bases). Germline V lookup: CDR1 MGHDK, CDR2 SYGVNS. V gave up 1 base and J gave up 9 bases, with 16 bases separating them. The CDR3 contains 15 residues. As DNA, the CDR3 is TGTGCCAGCAGTGAATCACGGGATCCCTCCAGTGAGCAGTTCTTC. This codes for CASSESRDPSSEQFF.

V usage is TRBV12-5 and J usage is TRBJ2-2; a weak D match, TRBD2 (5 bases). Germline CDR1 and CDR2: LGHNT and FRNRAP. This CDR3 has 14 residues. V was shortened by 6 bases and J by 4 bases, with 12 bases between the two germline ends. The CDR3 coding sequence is TGTGCTAGTGGAGAAGGAGGCCGCACCGGGGAGCTGTTTTTT. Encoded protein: CASGEGGRTGELFF. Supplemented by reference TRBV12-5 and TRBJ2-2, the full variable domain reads DARVTQTPRHKVTEMGQEVTMRCQPILGHNTVFWYRQTMMQGLELLAYFRNRAPLDDSGMPKDRFSAEMPDATLATLKIQPSEPRDSAVYFCASGEGGRTGELFFGEGSRLTVL.

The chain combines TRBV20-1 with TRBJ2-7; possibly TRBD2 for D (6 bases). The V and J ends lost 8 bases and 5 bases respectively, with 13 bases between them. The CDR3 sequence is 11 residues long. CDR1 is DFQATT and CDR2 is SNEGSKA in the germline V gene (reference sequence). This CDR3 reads CSLLAWDEQYF. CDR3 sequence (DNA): TGCAGTCTTCTAGCGTGGGACGAGCAGTACTTC.

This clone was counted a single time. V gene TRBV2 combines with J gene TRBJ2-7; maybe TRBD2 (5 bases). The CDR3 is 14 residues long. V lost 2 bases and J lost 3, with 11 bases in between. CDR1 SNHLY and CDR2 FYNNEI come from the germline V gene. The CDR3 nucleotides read TGTGCCAGCAGTGAACAGCGGCGGCACTACGAGCAGTACTTC. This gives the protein CASSEQRRHYEQYF.

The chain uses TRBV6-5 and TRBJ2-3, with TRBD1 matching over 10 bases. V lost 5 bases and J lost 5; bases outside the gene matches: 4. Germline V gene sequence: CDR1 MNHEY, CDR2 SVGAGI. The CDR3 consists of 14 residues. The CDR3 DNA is TGTGCCAGCAGTCCAAGGACAGGGGGAGATACGCAGTATTTT. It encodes CASSPRTGGDTQYF.

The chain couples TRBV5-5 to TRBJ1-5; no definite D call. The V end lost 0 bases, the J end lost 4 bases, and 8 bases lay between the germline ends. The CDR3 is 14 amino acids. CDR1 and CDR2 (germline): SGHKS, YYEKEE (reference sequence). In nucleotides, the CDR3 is TGTGCCAGCAGCTTGGAGCCGGTGAATCAGCCCCAGCATTTT. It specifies CASSLEPVNQPQHF.

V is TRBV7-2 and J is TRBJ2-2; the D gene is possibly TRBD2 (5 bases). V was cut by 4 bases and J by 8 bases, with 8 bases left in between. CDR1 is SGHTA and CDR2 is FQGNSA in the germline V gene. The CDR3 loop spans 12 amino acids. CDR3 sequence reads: CASSSGVGELFF. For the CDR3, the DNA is TGTGCCAGCAGCTCCGGGGTGGGGGAGCTGTTTTTT.